The 3 T cell receptor beta chains given below trace back to one sample, sequenced in a study of blood T cell repertoires in COVID-19. The protocol was immunoSEQ multiplex PCR, while the TCRdb copy is restricted to in-frame clones and leaves out a portion. The table shows some 490,000 clones, with about 85% occurring only once. The sequenced sample was PBMCs or T cells enriched from blood (not recorded which). Every receptor here comes from a woman between 55 and 75 years old who had recovered from COVID-19.

The chain is built from TRBV4-1 and TRBJ2-3; TRBD1 agrees at 8 bases. The germline CDR1 and CDR2 sequences are MGHRA and YSYEKL. This CDR3 is 19 amino acids long. V trimming: 1 base; J trimming: 0 bases; junction bases outside the gene matches: 12. The CDR3 DNA is TGCGCCAGCAGCCAAGTAGTGACAGGGGTTACTCATAGCACAGATACGCAGTATTTT. This translates into CASSQVVTGVTHSTDTQYF.

The CDR3 loop is CASSEWLAGGQETQYF. The CDR3 bases are TGTGCCAGCAGTGAGTGGCTAGCGGGGGGACAAGAGACCCAGTACTTC. This rearrangement joins TRBV6-1 to TRBJ2-5, with 11 nucleotides matching TRBD2. The length of the CDR3 is 16 residues. Germline-derived CDR1 and CDR2 are MNHNS and SASEGT. V lost 3 bases and J lost 2; bases outside the gene matches: 5.

This rearrangement joins TRBV11-2 to TRBJ1-2; TRBD1 aligns across 7 bases. Per germline, CDR1 SGHAT and CDR2 FQNNGV. The CDR3 is made up of 13 amino acids. Trimming at V came to 5 bases and at J to 6 bases, leaving 6 bases not matched to a gene. The CDR3 loop reads CASSPSQGDGYTF. As DNA, the CDR3 is TGTGCCAGCAGCCCGTCCCAGGGGGATGGCTACACCTTC.